This T cell receptor (beta chain) emerged from a study of blood T cells in healthy people across ages. As concerns this clonotype: No conserved phenylalanine or tryptophan ends this CDR3, so it is likely a read error. It is unclear where the CDR3 begins or ends on the DNA, so no DNA is shown, and the CDR3 is as TCRdb lists it.

Through a sample-barcoded 5' primer and a J-beta primer mix, a second PCR was run for about 6 to 12 cycles. TCRdb re-called the 5' RACE reads with MiXCR, one entry per CDR3 protein. The repertoire holds some 760,000 distinct CDR3 sequences, 20% to 25% seen once, with 9.4% in the top ten. Germline V CDR1 and CDR2: LNHNV, YYDKDF (reference sequence). The CDR3 is made up of 9 amino acids, end residues included. These same records also appear under a second study, on T cells of mothers and their children.

The specimen sequenced was blood. The TCR originated in a boy between 5 and 17 years old in good health. The rearrangement links TRBV15 to TRBJ1-2; TRBD1, as called in the table, went unchecked against the DNA. CDR3 amino acids: CATRSLVEI.